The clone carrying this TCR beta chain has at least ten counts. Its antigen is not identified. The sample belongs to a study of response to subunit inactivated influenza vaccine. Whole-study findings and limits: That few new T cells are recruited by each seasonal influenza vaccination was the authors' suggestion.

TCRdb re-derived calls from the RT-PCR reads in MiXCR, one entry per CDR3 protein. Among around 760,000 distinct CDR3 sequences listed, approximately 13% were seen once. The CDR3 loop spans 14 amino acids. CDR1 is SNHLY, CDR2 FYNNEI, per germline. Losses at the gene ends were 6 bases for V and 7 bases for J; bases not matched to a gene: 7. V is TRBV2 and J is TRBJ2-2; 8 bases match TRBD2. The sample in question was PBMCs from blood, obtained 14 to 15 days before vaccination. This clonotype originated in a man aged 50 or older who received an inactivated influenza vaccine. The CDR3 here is CASSGTRRGGELFF. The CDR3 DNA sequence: TGTGCCAGCAGCGGGACTAGGAGGGGCGGGGAGCTGTTTTTT.